This TCR beta chain was documented in a study of OX40 agonist ivuxolimab in advanced cancers. Study summary: Recorded diagnoses for dose-escalation patients were hepatocellular carcinoma, melanoma, renal cell or head and neck cancer. Three patients responded partially, comprising one with hepatocellular carcinoma and two with cutaneous melanoma.

Measured with immunoSEQ multiplex PCR; TCRdb has only the in-frame clones, and not every one. Of some 2,900 clones listed, roughly nine tenths are singletons. Study-level findings and limits: At doses 0.1 to 3.0 mg/kg, CD4+ and CD8+ clones expanded. Antigen specificity of clonally expanded peripheral T cells was not established.

Concerning this clone itself: As yet, its antigen is unknown.

The CDR3 runs 16 residues. Trimming cost V 0 bases and J 0 bases, with 12 bases left between them. Germline loops: CDR1 SGDLS, CDR2 YYNGEE. This sequence was found in an adult with an advanced solid tumor such as melanoma, head and neck, liver or kidney cancer. V is TRBV9 and J is TRBJ1-2; D gene uncertain. Material: CD4+ or CD8+ T cells sorted from blood, obtained in a trial of the OX40 agonist ivuxolimab. The DNA for the CDR3 is TGTGCCAGCAGCGTAGAGGTAGGGCGAACTAACTATGGCTACACCTTC. Amino acids: CASSVEVGRTNYGYTF.